This T cell receptor beta chain is drawn from a study of blood T cell repertoires in COVID-19. The authors' processing: The authors estimated nucleated cell counts from reference gene primer amplification. Sequencing was performed with immunoSEQ multiplex PCR; in TCRdb, only in-frame clones are kept and a portion is missing. V, J and clone size are taken as reported in that table, and D and trimming were inferred from the DNA itself. The data show 65,000 to 90,000 clones, roughly 83% seen once. V was shortened by 5 bases and J by 2 bases, with 9 bases between the two germline ends. In germline, CDR1 is MNHNY, CDR2 SVGAGI (reference sequence). The CDR3 has 13 residues.

Sequenced input: peripheral blood. This clonotype originated in a man aged 45-60 years with active COVID-19. This sequence joins TRBV6-6 and TRBJ1-2, with D uncertain. In DNA, the CDR3 is TGTGCCAGCAGTCCCGGAGGGAACTATGGCTACACCTTC. Translating it yields CASSPGGNYGYTF.